The sequence of this T cell receptor (beta chain) was determined in a study of identical twins. V was trimmed by 7 bases and J by 7 bases, leaving 19 bases between them. This CDR3 region has 15 residues. Germline CDR1 reads SGHAT; CDR2 reads FQNNGV. This clonotype was detected only a few times. TCRdb reprocessed the 5' RACE reads via MiXCR and lists one record per CDR3 protein. This sample yields hundreds of thousands of distinct CDR3 sequences, of which 7.1% are seen a single time; 1.5% to 2% belongs to the top ten. The sample was also reused in another study, on yellow fever vaccine responses in identical twins.

The rearrangement joins TRBV11-2 to TRBJ2-2; D gene unclear. This sequence was found in a woman between 18 and 29 years old in good health. Sequencing was performed on PBMCs. The CDR3 DNA reads TGTGCCAGCACCGAAGCCCTCTCACGTGTCGGGGAGCTGTTTTTT. It encodes CASTEALSRVGELFF.